The present TCR beta chain was sequenced within a study of T cell clusters in autoimmune cytopenias. Study-level information: Healthy control donors averaged approximately 52 years of age, with a median of approximately 59 years.

Germline V gene sequence: CDR1 SGHTA, CDR2 FQGNSA. The length of the CDR3 is 15 residues. TRB rearrangements were amplified by touch-down multiplex PCR with mixed TRB-A/B primers. TCRdb re-called the multiplex PCR reads and shows each CDR3 protein once, DNA omitted. Found here are 10,000 to 15,000 distinct CDR3 sequences; the top ten clones hold 2.5% to 4%. Approximately 40,000 genome equivalents of blood DNA were amplified for TRB. In addition, the sample was reused for a study of T cell repertoires in aging, cancer and after chemotherapy.

The V gene is TRBV7-2, the J gene TRBJ2-4; the D call from TCRdb, TRBD2, cannot be confirmed without DNA. Sequencing input: peripheral blood. The TCR comes from a human donor in good health. CDR3 loop: CASSPWAGAKNIQYF.